A selection of T cell receptor beta chains follows, all from one sample in a study of T cell responses to AZD1222 COVID-19 vaccine. Here immunoSEQ multiplex PCR was the method, and the copy in TCRdb shows in-frame clones only, minus some. The sample has about 160,000 clones, 94% seen once. The specimen comprised peripheral blood, sampled 28 days after the second AZD1222 dose. Receptors originate from an adult who received the AZD1222 COVID-19 vaccine. Each CDR3 is given with its conserved first and last residue.

cdr3_aa: CASSLLTLNTEAFF
cdr3_length: 14
j_call: TRBJ1-1
v_call: TRBV5-4

cdr3_aa: CASSLAGDHGYTF
cdr3_length: 13
j_call: TRBJ1-2
v_call: TRBV5-1

cdr3_aa: CASSPMRTGEAFF
cdr3_length: 13
j_call: TRBJ1-1
v_call: TRBV7-2

cdr3_aa: CASSSLDTQYF
cdr3_length: 11
j_call: TRBJ2-3
v_call: TRBV6-5

cdr3_aa: CASSNPRMNTEAFF
cdr3_length: 14
j_call: TRBJ1-1
v_call: TRBV19

cdr3_aa: CASSPTAMNTEAFF
cdr3_length: 14
j_call: TRBJ1-1
v_call: TRBV18

cdr3_aa: CASSDLQGADTGELFF
cdr3_length: 16
j_call: TRBJ2-2
v_call: TRBV19

cdr3_aa: CASSMTGIYGYTF
cdr3_length: 13
j_call: TRBJ1-2
v_call: TRBV19

cdr3_aa: CASSESPFVGNTIYF
cdr3_length: 15
j_call: TRBJ1-3
v_call: TRBV6-1

cdr3_aa: CAWSVGIGELFF
cdr3_length: 12
j_call: TRBJ2-2
v_call: TRBV30

cdr3_aa: CASSYGLGGRTGELFF
cdr3_length: 16
j_call: TRBJ2-2
v_call: TRBV6-2/TRBV6-3

cdr3_aa: CAIRSFPFNRGRNNEQFF
cdr3_length: 18
j_call: TRBJ2-1
v_call: TRBV10-3

cdr3_aa: CASSLAGRQAFF
cdr3_length: 12
j_call: TRBJ1-1
v_call: TRBV7-2

cdr3_aa: CASSPYPWGSDIQYF
cdr3_length: 15
j_call: TRBJ2-4
v_call: TRBV28

cdr3_aa: CASSIARPGLAVTTRNEQFF
cdr3_length: 20
j_call: TRBJ2-1
v_call: TRBV19

cdr3_aa: CATLRVQGGLNYGYTF
cdr3_length: 16
j_call: TRBJ1-2
v_call: TRBV7-9

cdr3_aa: CASSRAGRIQYF
cdr3_length: 12
j_call: TRBJ2-4
v_call: TRBV6-2/TRBV6-3

cdr3_aa: CASSSWGGEADTQYF
cdr3_length: 15
j_call: TRBJ2-3
v_call: TRBV11-2

cdr3_aa: CASSVDRNYGYTF
cdr3_length: 13
j_call: TRBJ1-2
v_call: TRBV5-1

cdr3_aa: CASSPVSYNEQFF
cdr3_length: 13
j_call: TRBJ2-1
v_call: TRBV18

cdr3_aa: CASSTRLEGNEQYF
cdr3_length: 14
j_call: TRBJ2-7
v_call: TRBV5-1

cdr3_aa: CASSGYVGFGYTF
cdr3_length: 13
j_call: TRBJ1-2
v_call: TRBV28

cdr3_aa: CAWSVGSGRTEQYF
cdr3_length: 14
j_call: TRBJ2-7
v_call: TRBV30

cdr3_aa: CASSQGGITEAFF
cdr3_length: 13
j_call: TRBJ1-1
v_call: TRBV3-1/TRBV3-2

cdr3_aa: CASTDLARGRMNTEAFF
cdr3_length: 17
j_call: TRBJ1-1
v_call: TRBV7-8

cdr3_aa: CASSPDRLYGYTF
cdr3_length: 13
j_call: TRBJ1-2
v_call: TRBV6-5

cdr3_aa: CASSLVGGTGRNEQFF
cdr3_length: 16
j_call: TRBJ2-1
v_call: TRBV7-8

cdr3_aa: CASSGGLAGGPEGDTQYF
cdr3_length: 18
j_call: TRBJ2-3
v_call: TRBV11-2

cdr3_aa: CASSHGPGDYGYTF
cdr3_length: 14
j_call: TRBJ1-2
v_call: TRBV9

cdr3_aa: CASSERRGTLAKNIQYF
cdr3_length: 17
j_call: TRBJ2-4
v_call: TRBV6-1

cdr3_aa: CASSLMGQLGSGANVLTF
cdr3_length: 18
j_call: TRBJ2-6
v_call: TRBV7-9

cdr3_aa: CASSLDRTNTEAFF
cdr3_length: 14
j_call: TRBJ1-1
v_call: TRBV5-5

cdr3_aa: CASSIQGGNYGYTF
cdr3_length: 14
j_call: TRBJ1-2
v_call: TRBV3-1/TRBV3-2

cdr3_aa: CASRDRGASEAFF
cdr3_length: 13
j_call: TRBJ1-1
v_call: TRBV19

cdr3_aa: CASSRDRSNSYEQYF
cdr3_length: 15
j_call: TRBJ2-7
v_call: TRBV4-3

cdr3_aa: CASSPRREGTEAFF
cdr3_length: 14
j_call: TRBJ1-1
v_call: TRBV2

cdr3_aa: CASSLSIRGGPGAGELFF
cdr3_length: 18
j_call: TRBJ2-2
v_call: TRBV28

cdr3_aa: CASSPRVANTGELFF
cdr3_length: 15
j_call: TRBJ2-2
v_call: TRBV27

cdr3_aa: CAGGLTDNEQFF
cdr3_length: 12
j_call: TRBJ2-1
v_call: TRBV7-2

cdr3_aa: CASISDGSSYEQYF
cdr3_length: 14
j_call: TRBJ2-7
v_call: TRBV6-5

cdr3_aa: CASSLDRGTEAFF
cdr3_length: 13
j_call: TRBJ1-1
v_call: TRBV19

cdr3_aa: CASSERMATGAKDTQYF
cdr3_length: 17
j_call: TRBJ2-3
v_call: TRBV2

cdr3_aa: CASSILRAGGYEQYF
cdr3_length: 15
j_call: TRBJ2-7
v_call: TRBV19

cdr3_aa: CASSPGQGLSYNEQFF
cdr3_length: 16
j_call: TRBJ2-1
v_call: TRBV13

cdr3_aa: CAWSVGSNQPQHF
cdr3_length: 13
j_call: TRBJ1-5
v_call: TRBV30

cdr3_aa: CASIRLGGYTF
cdr3_length: 11
j_call: TRBJ1-2
v_call: TRBV2

cdr3_aa: CAWSVRGLRATEAFF
cdr3_length: 15
j_call: TRBJ1-1
v_call: TRBV30

cdr3_aa: CASSQPKATSTDTQYF
cdr3_length: 16
j_call: TRBJ2-3
v_call: TRBV3-1/TRBV3-2

cdr3_aa: CASSQGTSGSMRTYEQYF
cdr3_length: 18
j_call: TRBJ2-7
v_call: TRBV3-1/TRBV3-2

cdr3_aa: CASSSGQGREKLFF
cdr3_length: 14
j_call: TRBJ1-4
v_call: TRBV7-8

cdr3_aa: CASSLAGTGQNEKLFF
cdr3_length: 16
j_call: TRBJ1-4
v_call: TRBV28

cdr3_aa: CASSLTGVGNQPQHF
cdr3_length: 15
j_call: TRBJ1-5
v_call: TRBV6-5

cdr3_aa: CASRSWTGAGYEQYF
cdr3_length: 15
j_call: TRBJ2-7
v_call: TRBV5-6

cdr3_aa: CASGSGPQHF
cdr3_length: 10
j_call: TRBJ1-5
v_call: TRBV15

cdr3_aa: CASSSRTSGRWYEQFF
cdr3_length: 16
j_call: TRBJ2-1
v_call: TRBV27

cdr3_aa: CASSLTGGSEQYF
cdr3_length: 13
j_call: TRBJ2-7
v_call: TRBV5-1

cdr3_aa: CASTSDRGLGEQFF
cdr3_length: 14
j_call: TRBJ2-1
v_call: TRBV7-2

cdr3_aa: CASRAEDNSPLHF
cdr3_length: 13
j_call: TRBJ1-6
v_call: TRBV5-1

cdr3_aa: CASSLVAGSTGELFF
cdr3_length: 15
j_call: TRBJ2-2
v_call: TRBV5-4

cdr3_aa: CASSLPGDYEQYF
cdr3_length: 13
j_call: TRBJ2-7
v_call: TRBV13